Presented here are 19 T cell receptor beta chains from one specimen sequenced in a study of beta chain features in type 1 diabetes. Reverse transcribing all isolated RNA meant expressed TCRB transcripts were sequenced. This table comes from immunoSEQ multiplex PCR, and its TCRdb copy is limited to in-frame clones, with some not included. The data show about 350,000 clones, with about 19% seen just once and roughly 0.045% held by the top ten. Material: naive CD4+ T cells from blood. These receptors came from a woman aged 18-29 years in good health.

This clone was seen a few times. The chain joins TRBV11-2 to TRBJ2-1; TRBD2 agrees at 10 bases. J was trimmed by 7 bases and V by 3 bases; bases with no gene match: 6. Germline CDR1 is SGHAT and CDR2 is FQNNGV. There are 15 residues in the CDR3. The DNA of the CDR3 is TGTGCCAGCAGCTTTAGCGGGGGGTTGGGGAATGAGCAGTTCTTC. It codes for CASSFSGGLGNEQFF.

This clone was seen just once. V and J are TRBV9 and TRBJ1-2; D may be TRBD1 (6 bases). The ends were cut back, 6 bases at V and 8 bases at J, with 20 bases in the middle. The CDR3 is 14 residues long. CDR1 and CDR2 (germline): SGDLS, YYNGEE. CDR3 region: CASTNHGGRLGYTF. CDR3 nucleotides: TGTGCCAGCACCAACCACGGGGGGCGGCTCGGCTACACCTTC.

The J gene is TRBJ2-7, the V gene TRBV7-2; TRBD2 is a possible D gene (6 bases). The CDR3 has 14 residues. Trimming removed 1 base from V and 0 bases from J, with 7 bases in between. CDR1 and CDR2 from the germline V gene are SGHTA and FQGNSA. The CDR3, as DNA: TGTGCCAGCAGCTTAGTGCGGGGCTCCTACGAGCAGTACTTC. Its protein product is CASSLVRGSYEQYF.

This chain uses TRBV4-1 with TRBJ2-1, with D unresolved. This CDR3 is built from 14 residues. CDR1 MGHRA and CDR2 YSYEKL come from the germline V gene. Trimming cost V 5 bases and J 5 bases, with 13 bases left between them. The CDR3 spells CASSTPDWDNEQFF. CDR3 nucleotide sequence: TGCGCCAGCAGCACACCCGACTGGGACAATGAGCAGTTCTTC.

The chain couples TRBV2 to TRBJ1-4; D is unresolved. Deletions cut 4 bases from V and 6 bases from J, with 12 bases between. Germline V gives CDR1 SNHLY, CDR2 FYNNEI. This CDR3 is 14 amino acids long. CDR3 bases: TGTGCCAGCAGTGCGAAAGTGGAGGATGAAAAACTGTTTTTT. Encoded protein: CASSAKVEDEKLFF.

The V call is TRBV30, the J call TRBJ2-6; no reliable D call. In germline, CDR1 is GTSNPN, CDR2 SVGIG (reference sequence). Trimming left V 4 bases short and J 0 bases short, with 10 bases between. This CDR3 is 15 amino acids long. The CDR3 loop is CAWMGQNSGANVLTF. The CDR3 region has the DNA TGTGCCTGGATGGGCCAGAACTCTGGGGCCAACGTCCTGACTTTC.

CDR3 DNA: TGTGCCAGCAGTCCCCCCGAGTCCCCCTACGAGCAGTACTTC. It codes for CASSPPESPYEQYF. The V and J genes are TRBV27 and TRBJ2-7; D is unresolved. Trimming removed 5 bases at V and 2 bases at J, with 13 bases between. Germline V gene data show CDR1 as MNHEY and CDR2 as SMNVEV (reference sequence). The CDR3 runs 14 residues.

This clone appeared once. The V call is TRBV6-5, the J call TRBJ2-5; 10 nucleotides match TRBD2. This CDR3 is 16 amino acids long. V lost 0 bases to trimming and J lost 5 bases; unmatched junction nucleotides: 6. Germline V CDR1 and CDR2: MNHEY, SVGAGI. CDR3 amino acids: CASSYSILAGKETQYF. The CDR3 DNA reads TGTGCCAGCAGTTACTCGATACTAGCGGGAAAGGAGACCCAGTACTTC.

CDR3: CASSWTSTAQRTGELFF. As DNA, the CDR3 is TGCGCCAGCAGCTGGACCTCGACAGCACAAAGGACCGGGGAGCTGTTTTTT. The V call is TRBV5-1, the J call TRBJ2-2; D possibly corresponds to TRBD1 (5 bases). V was shortened by 3 bases and J by 5 bases, with 20 bases between the two germline ends. This CDR3 contains 17 residues. Per germline, CDR1 SGHRS and CDR2 YFSETQ.

This clone was counted between two and nine times. CDR3 sequence: CASSFNTDTEAFF. CDR3 DNA sequence: TGTGCCAGCAGCTTCAATACTGACACTGAAGCTTTCTTT. The chain recombines TRBV7-2 with TRBJ1-1; the D is unclear. The CDR3 covers 13 residues. Trimming pared 3 bases from V and 3 bases from J, leaving 8 bases between. Per the germline V gene, CDR1 is SGHTA and CDR2 is FQGNSA.

The chain uses TRBV10-3 and TRBJ2-2; 8 bases align to TRBD2. The junction had 2 bases not matched to a gene; V was cut back by 7 bases and J by 1 base. Germline assignment: CDR1 ENHRY and CDR2 SYGVKD. This CDR3 contains 14 residues. Here the CDR3 DNA reads TGTGCCATCACCGGGGGGGGGAACACCGGGGAGCTGTTTTTT. Translation: CAITGGGNTGELFF.

This clone was detected a few times. The chain links TRBV6-6 to TRBJ2-1; possibly TRBD2 for D (6 bases). Deletions cut 5 bases from V and 0 bases from J, with 11 bases between. Germline V gives CDR1 MNHNY, CDR2 SVGAGI (reference sequence). The CDR3 has 15 amino acids. The CDR3 here is CASSARGSSYNEQFF. The CDR3 bases are TGTGCCAGCAGTGCTCGGGGGAGCTCCTACAATGAGCAGTTCTTC.

This clone was counted once. The gene calls are TRBV7-2 and TRBJ2-1, with D hard to call. In germline, CDR1 is SGHTA, CDR2 FQGNSA. V lost 6 bases and J lost 4, with 16 bases in between. The CDR3 is 15 amino acids. CDR3 coding DNA: TGTGCCAGCAGACCCCCCCCTGGCTCTTACAATGAGCAGTTCTTC. Its protein is CASRPPPGSYNEQFF.

The chain has TRBV27 and TRBJ2-7; D might be TRBD2 (5 bases). V was clipped by 4 bases and J by 6 bases, with 10 bases between them. Looked up from germline, CDR1 is MNHEY and CDR2 is SMNVEV (reference sequence). The CDR3 loop spans 12 amino acids. The CDR3 DNA reads as TGTGCCAGCAGTTCGTCCGCGGGCGAGCAGTACTTC. The encoded protein is CASSSSAGEQYF.

This chain uses TRBV28 with TRBJ2-7, with 7 bases identical to TRBD1. Germline V gives CDR1 MDHEN, CDR2 SYDVKM. This CDR3 has 15 residues. V lost 5 bases and J lost 3; bases outside the gene matches: 10. CDR3 nucleotides: TGTGCCAGCAGTCACCGACAGGGTAATGTCTACGAGCAGTACTTC. Protein sequence: CASSHRQGNVYEQYF. Combining the CDR3 with reference TRBV28 and TRBJ2-7 gives the whole variable domain DVKVTQSSRYLVKRTGEKVFLECVQDMDHENMFWYRQDPGLGLRLIYFSYDVKMKEKGDIPEGYSVSREKKERFSLILESASTNQTSMYLCASSHRQGNVYEQYFGPGTRLTVT.

This clone appeared a few times. The rearrangement links TRBV2 to TRBJ2-3; D is unresolved. Germline V lookup: CDR1 SNHLY, CDR2 FYNNEI. V was pared by 3 bases and J by 4 bases, with 11 bases between. The CDR3 runs 14 residues. CDR3 region: CASSDSTMADTQYF. For the CDR3, the DNA is TGTGCCAGCAGTGACTCCACAATGGCAGATACGCAGTATTTT.

The chain uses TRBV30 and TRBJ1-2, with D perhaps matching TRBD1 (5 bases). Looked up from germline, CDR1 is GTSNPN and CDR2 is SVGIG (reference sequence). V was cut by 5 bases and J by 3 bases, with 13 bases left in between. The CDR3 totals 13 residues. The CDR3 spells CAWVRGRDYGYTF. The CDR3 nucleotides are TGTGCCTGGGTGCGGGGGAGGGACTATGGCTACACCTTC.

This clone was detected only a few times. This chain uses TRBV9 with TRBJ2-3, with TRBD2 matching 11 bases. Losses at the gene ends were 1 base for V and 5 bases for J; bases not matched to a gene: 6. Germline V lookup: CDR1 SGDLS, CDR2 YYNGEE. The CDR3 has 16 residues. The CDR3 reads CASSVLAGGPGDTQYF. CDR3 nucleotide sequence: TGTGCCAGCAGCGTATTAGCGGGAGGGCCCGGAGATACGCAGTATTTT.

V gene TRBV6-1 combines with J gene TRBJ2-7; 9 bases map to TRBD1. The germline gives CDR1 MNHNS, CDR2 SASEGT. CDR3 size: 15 residues. V was clipped by 4 bases and J by 5 bases; unmatched bases: 9. CDR3 DNA: TGTGCCAGCAGTGCCCCCCGGGACAGGGAAAACGAGCAGTACTTC. Translation: CASSAPRDRENEQYF.